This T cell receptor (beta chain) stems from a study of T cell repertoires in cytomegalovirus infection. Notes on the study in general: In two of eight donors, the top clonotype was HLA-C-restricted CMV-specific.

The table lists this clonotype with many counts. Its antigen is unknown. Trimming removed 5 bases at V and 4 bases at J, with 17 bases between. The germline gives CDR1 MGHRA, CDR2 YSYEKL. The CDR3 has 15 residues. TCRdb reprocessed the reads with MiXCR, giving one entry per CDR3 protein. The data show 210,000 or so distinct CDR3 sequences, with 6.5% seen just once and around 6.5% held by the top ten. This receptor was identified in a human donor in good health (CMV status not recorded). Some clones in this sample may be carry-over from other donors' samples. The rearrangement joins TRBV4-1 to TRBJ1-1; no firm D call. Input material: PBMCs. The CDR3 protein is CASSFERAGGTEAFF. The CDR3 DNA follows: TGCGCCAGCAGCTTTGAACGGGCCGGCGGCACTGAAGCTTTCTTT.